These 27 T cell receptor beta chains came from one sample sequenced in a study of beta chain features in type 1 diabetes (dated by TCRdb to 2017 to 2018). These TCRs are of unknown antigen specificity. Library preparation used the immunoSEQ multiplex PCR assay. The High Capacity cDNA Reverse Transcription Kit was used to reverse transcribe all of the isolated RNA, meaning that expressed TCRB transcripts were what got sequenced. Sourced from immuneACCESS, this table was stored by TCRdb with only in-frame sequences that have V and J called. A share of the clones is absent; for the studies checked, an unresolved V gene accounts for under half, and the remainder has no known explanation. The sample yields around 310,000 clones; roughly 14% were counted once. The leading ten clones occupy roughly 0.015% of the sample. General conclusions and limits of the study: A moderate but significant shortening of TCRB CDR3 length was observed in type 1 diabetes patients in all four CD4+ subsets.

Sample: naive CD4+ T cells from blood. The intended sense of this specimen's cell subset or site label: true naive CD4+ T cells. The receptors come from a woman between 18 and 29 years old with type 1 diabetes.

This clone was seen more than once but under ten times. The chain has TRBV15 and TRBJ1-5; no definite D call. The CDR3 extends over 13 amino acids. Germline-derived CDR1 and CDR2 are LNHNV and YYDKDF (reference sequence). Trimming removed 3 bases from V and 5 bases from J, with 8 bases in between. As DNA, the CDR3 is TGTGCCACCAGCAGCTTCCCGGATCAGCCCCAGCATTTT. Its protein is CATSSFPDQPQHF.

The V gene is TRBV25-1, the J gene TRBJ2-2, with a weak D call TRBD2 (6 bases). V shed 4 bases and J shed 1 base, with 10 bases lying between them. The CDR3 runs 15 residues. Germline assignment: CDR1 MGHDK and CDR2 SYGVNS. The CDR3 DNA is TGTGCCAGCAGTGGGAGGGGACGGAACACCGGGGAGCTGTTTTTT. This encodes CASSGRGRNTGELFF.

This clone was observed a handful of times. The rearrangement joins TRBV18 to TRBJ2-7; D is unclear. The germline V and J ends were trimmed by 3 bases and 7 bases, with 13 bases remaining between them. This CDR3 region has 13 residues. Germline lookup yields CDR1 KGHSH and CDR2 LQKENI. The CDR3, as DNA: TGTGCCAGCTCACCCGCTAGTAGTGGGGAGCAGTACGTC. Amino acid sequence: CASSPASSGEQYV.

The chain combines TRBV20-1 with TRBJ2-3; possible D gene TRBD1, 5 bases. Trimming removed 5 bases from V and 8 bases from J, with 11 bases in between. This CDR3 comprises 11 residues. CDR1 DFQATT and CDR2 SNEGSKA come from the germline V gene (reference sequence). CDR3 region: CSAWGDGTQYF. The CDR3 DNA sequence: TGCAGTGCTTGGGGCGATGGTACGCAGTATTTT.

The DNA of the CDR3 is TGTGCCAGCAGACTTACAGGGGGCGCGTCCTACGAGCAGTACTTC. Translating gives CASRLTGGASYEQYF. V and J are TRBV7-2 and TRBJ2-7; the match to TRBD1 covers 9 bases. This CDR3 spans 15 amino acids. V shed 6 bases and J 1 base; nucleotides not matched to a gene: 7. Germline V gene data show CDR1 as SGHTA and CDR2 as FQGNSA.

This chain connects TRBV7-3 to TRBJ2-2, with 9 positions matching TRBD2. The CDR3 extends over 16 amino acids. J was trimmed by 2 bases and V by 4 bases; bases with no gene match: 5. The germline gives CDR1 SGHTA, CDR2 FQGTGA. The CDR3 coding sequence is TGTGCCAGCAGCTCCGCTAGCGGGATTAACACCGGGGAGCTGTTTTTT. Amino acids: CASSSASGINTGELFF.

This clone was seen a few times. The J gene is TRBJ2-1, the V gene TRBV30; tentatively, D is TRBD2 (6 bases). Trimming stripped 0 bases from V and 8 bases from J, with 8 bases between. This CDR3 region has 12 residues. Per germline, CDR1 GTSNPN and CDR2 SVGIG (reference sequence). The CDR3 sequence is CAWSVRDDEQFF. In DNA, the CDR3 is TGTGCCTGGAGTGTGCGGGACGATGAGCAGTTCTTC. The entire variable domain, with the rest obtained from reference TRBV30 and TRBJ2-1, is as follows: SQTIHQWPATLVQPVGSPLSLECTVEGTSNPNLYWYRQAAGRGLQLLFYSVGIGQISSEVPQNLSASRPQDRQFILSSKKLLLSDSGFYLCAWSVRDDEQFFGPGTRLTVL.

This clone was seen a handful of times. The chain is built from TRBV7-2 and TRBJ2-5; 8 nucleotides match TRBD2. The CDR3 is made up of 12 amino acids. Germline CDR1 SGHTA, CDR2 FQGNSA. J was trimmed by 4 bases and V by 6 bases; bases with no gene match: 1. The CDR3: CASRAGGETQYF. For the CDR3, the DNA is TGTGCCAGCAGGGCGGGGGGAGAGACCCAGTACTTC. The whole variable domain, filled in from reference TRBV7-2 and TRBJ2-5, reads GAGVSQSPSNKVTEKGKDVELRCDPISGHTALYWYRQSLGQGLEFLIYFQGNSAPDKSGLPSDRFSAERTGGSVSTLTIQRTQQEDSAVYLCASRAGGETQYFGPGTRLLVL.

Only a few counts were recorded for this clone. Other DNA sequences in the same sample also yield this CDR3. The chain combines TRBV7-9 with TRBJ2-3, with 9 bases that match TRBD2. V trimming: 1 base; J trimming: 1 base; junction bases outside the gene matches: 0. Germline V gene lookup returns CDR1 SEHNR and CDR2 FQNEAQ (reference sequence). There are 15 residues in the CDR3. The CDR3, as DNA: TGTGCCAGCAGCTTAGGACTAGCGGGCACAGATACGCAGTATTTT. It is translated as CASSLGLAGTDTQYF.

Only a few counts were recorded for this clone. This chain joins TRBV5-1 and TRBJ2-1, with D perhaps TRBD1 (7 bases). Germline CDR1 is SGHRS and CDR2 is YFSETQ. The CDR3 loop spans 13 amino acids. The V and J ends lost 7 bases and 5 bases respectively, with 13 bases between them. The CDR3 DNA is TGCGCCAGCGGAGGGGGCAGTCACAATGAGCAGTTCTTC. Translation: CASGGGSHNEQFF. The complete variable domain, with remaining parts taken from reference TRBV5-1 and TRBJ2-1, reads KAGVTQTPRYLIKTRGQQVTLSCSPISGHRSVSWYQQTPGQGLQFLFEYFSETQRNKGNFPGRFSGRQFSNSRSEMNVSTLELGDSALYLCASGGGSHNEQFFGPGTRLTVL.

The chain combines TRBV29-1 with TRBJ2-7, with 7 nucleotides matching TRBD2. This CDR3 comprises 13 residues. Germline trimming cut 6 bases from V and 9 bases from J; bases unmatched to any gene: 14. Per germline, CDR1 SQVTM and CDR2 ANQGSEA. The CDR3 loop is CSVIPGTTYPQYF. The CDR3 bases are TGCAGCGTCATACCCGGGACTACGTATCCGCAGTACTTC.

The chain links TRBV30 to TRBJ1-2, with D possibly being TRBD1 (6 bases). Trimming took 0 bases from V and 2 from J, leaving 10 bases between them. This CDR3 comprises 14 residues. The germline V gene has CDR1 GTSNPN and CDR2 SVGIG (reference sequence). The CDR3 DNA follows: TGTGCCTGGAGTGTACAGGGCCAAAACTATGGCTACACCTTC. Translating gives CAWSVQGQNYGYTF.

J is TRBJ2-1 and V is TRBV14; 8 bases are shared with TRBD2. The CDR3 runs to 14 residues. Germline CDR1 and CDR2: SGHDN and FVKESK. V trimming: 1 base; J trimming: 8 bases; junction bases outside the gene matches: 4. CDR3 nucleotide sequence: TGTGCCAGCAGCCAAGGTCAAGCGGGAGATGAGCAGTTCTTC. Translating gives CASSQGQAGDEQFF.

This chain uses TRBV2 with TRBJ1-1, with a tentative D call TRBD1 (6 bases). Trimming removed 6 bases at V and 3 bases at J, with 14 bases between. Germline loops: CDR1 SNHLY, CDR2 FYNNEI. The CDR3 totals 14 residues. For the CDR3, the DNA is TGTGCCAGCAGGTTACAGGGTATGGACACTGAAGCTTTCTTT. It specifies CASRLQGMDTEAFF. The full variable domain, in which reference TRBV2 and TRBJ1-1 provide the parts outside the CDR3, is EPEVTQTPSHQVTQMGQEVILRCVPISNHLYFYWYRQILGQKVEFLVSFYNNEISEKSEIFDDQFSVERPDGSNFTLKIRSTKLEDSAMYFCASRLQGMDTEAFFGQGTRLTVV.

The V and J genes are TRBV7-2 and TRBJ2-7; the D gene is possibly TRBD2 (6 bases). The germline V and J ends were trimmed by 5 bases and 3 bases, with 14 bases remaining between them. From germline, CDR1 is SGHTA and CDR2 FQGNSA. CDR3 size: 14 residues. CDR3 DNA sequence: TGTGCCAGCAGCGCTGGGGGGTTAGACTACGAGCAGTACTTC. Protein sequence: CASSAGGLDYEQYF.

V is TRBV5-4 and J is TRBJ2-5, with 9 positions matching TRBD2. V dropped 3 bases and J dropped 5; count of bases not matched to a gene: 11. The CDR3 runs 16 residues. The germline CDR1 and CDR2 sequences are SGHNT and YYREEE (reference sequence). This CDR3 is CASSWAVAGVEETQYF. Here the CDR3 DNA reads TGTGCCAGCAGCTGGGCGGTAGCGGGAGTGGAGGAGACCCAGTACTTC.

In this sample, this clone turned up a few times. The rearrangement joins TRBV15 to TRBJ2-3; D gene uncertain. Trimming pared 0 bases from V and 4 bases from J, leaving 8 bases between. From germline, CDR1 is LNHNV and CDR2 YYDKDF (reference sequence). The CDR3 length is 14 residues. CDR3 sequence: CATSRDSSADTQYF. CDR3 sequence (DNA): TGTGCCACCAGCAGAGATTCAAGCGCAGATACGCAGTATTTT.

The chain carries TRBV2 and TRBJ2-4; the D gene is possibly TRBD1 (5 bases). This CDR3 region has 14 residues. Germline loops: CDR1 SNHLY, CDR2 FYNNEI. V lost 2 bases to trimming and J lost 1 base, with 6 bases between them. CDR3 bases: TGTGCCAGCAGTGAATCAGGGGCCAAAAACATTCAGTACTTC. It specifies CASSESGAKNIQYF.

The DNA for the CDR3 is TGTGCCATCAGTGAGTCGCTGGGACTAGCGGACAATGAGCAGTTCTTC. Protein sequence: CAISESLGLADNEQFF. The rearrangement joins TRBV10-3 to TRBJ2-1; 11 bases match TRBD2. Germline-derived CDR1 and CDR2 are ENHRY and SYGVKD. V shed 0 bases and J 5 bases; nucleotides not matched to a gene: 3. The CDR3 runs to 16 residues.

Comments on this clone: This CDR3 is also generated by other DNA sequences in the sample. The rearrangement joins TRBV29-1 to TRBJ2-5; tentatively, D is TRBD1 (6 bases). V lost 6 bases, J lost 5 bases, and 10 bases lay in between. CDR3 length: 11 residues. The germline CDR1 and CDR2 sequences are SQVTM and ANQGSEA. Here the CDR3 reads CSVGRGETQYF. The CDR3, as DNA: TGCAGCGTCGGTAGGGGGGAGACCCAGTACTTC.

The V and J genes are TRBV18 and TRBJ1-2, with D possibly matching TRBD1 (6 bases). Germline assignment: CDR1 KGHSH and CDR2 LQKENI. Trimming left V 1 base short and J 8 bases short, with 17 bases between. The CDR3 is made up of 15 amino acids. For the CDR3, the DNA is TGTGCCAGCTCACCACGGGACAAGTCCCCTGGGGGCTACACCTTC. Translated, it gives CASSPRDKSPGGYTF.

This clone was picked up a small number of times. The chain has TRBV9 and TRBJ2-2; D perhaps matches TRBD2 (5 bases). Germline CDR1 SGDLS, CDR2 YYNGEE. This CDR3 has 16 amino acids. Trimming pared 0 bases from V and 1 base from J, leaving 10 bases between. The DNA of the CDR3 is TGTGCCAGCAGCGTAGGTGGTAGCGAGAACACCGGGGAGCTGTTTTTT. Translated: CASSVGGSENTGELFF.

A few counts support this clone. The chain links TRBV7-2 to TRBJ2-3, with 10 bases that match TRBD2. The CDR3 has 14 amino acids. Unmatched junction bases numbered 7, after V lost 1 base and J lost 12 bases. Germline values: CDR1 SGHTA, CDR2 FQGNSA. DNA for the CDR3: TGTGCCAGCAGCTTAGGCCTAGCGGGAGTTAGCCAGTATTTT. Its protein is CASSLGLAGVSQYF.

This clone was found a few times. The V and J genes are TRBV29-1 and TRBJ2-7, with a tentative D call TRBD2 (7 bases). Between the trimmed V and J ends, which lost 7 bases and 2 bases, there was a span of 18 bases. The CDR3 is 14 residues long. From germline, CDR1 is SQVTM and CDR2 ANQGSEA. The CDR3 sequence: CSGGGGRTPYEQYF. The DNA for the CDR3 is TGCAGCGGAGGGGGGGGCAGAACCCCCTACGAGCAGTACTTC.

In this sample, this clone turned up a few times. The chain is built from TRBV19 and TRBJ1-2, with TRBD1 matching 11 bases. J gave up 7 bases and V 7 bases, and 8 bases lay outside the gene matches. Germline V gene sequence: CDR1 LNHDA, CDR2 SQIVND (reference sequence). The CDR3 is 14 amino acids. CDR3 nucleotide sequence: TGTGCCAGTACCAGGACAGGGGGCTCTGTTGGCTACACCTTC. Its protein is CASTRTGGSVGYTF.

This CDR3 reads CACMRGPSYEQYF. The CDR3 DNA follows: TGTGCCTGCATGAGGGGGCCATCCTACGAGCAGTACTTC. The chain carries TRBV30 and TRBJ2-7, with 7 bases that match TRBD1. With 6 bases clipped from V and 1 base from J, the junction kept 6 bases outside the gene matches. Germline-derived CDR1 and CDR2 are GTSNPN and SVGIG (reference sequence). The CDR3 spans 13 residues.

The rearrangement uses TRBV5-6 and TRBJ2-5; the D gene is possibly TRBD2 (5 bases). Germline CDR1 reads SGHDT; CDR2 reads YYEEEE. This CDR3 region has 13 residues. The V end was cut by 2 bases, the J end by 5 bases, with 10 bases between. CDR3 protein: CASSFVGVETQYF. The CDR3 nucleotides are TGTGCCAGCAGCTTCGTGGGAGTGGAGACCCAGTACTTC.